The present entry profiles one T cell receptor beta chain with its context. Its antigen is currently unknown. The data originate from a study of cytomegalovirus exposure and HLA in healthy donors. CDR3 length: 17 amino acids. Per germline, CDR1 SGDLS and CDR2 YYNGEE. J was trimmed by 3 bases and V by 4 bases; bases with no gene match: 8. General study results and limits: Earlier results showed most TCR beta V segments being productive about 87% or about 30% of the time.

The PCR made use of 60 Vbeta and 13 Jbeta primers. The table came from immunoSEQ multiplex PCR; TCRdb's copy has only in-frame clones and leaves some out. The repertoire includes almost 200,000 clones, 70% to 85% of them detected once, and 4.4% sits in the top ten. Material for sequencing was PBMCs. The rearrangement joins TRBV9 to TRBJ2-5; 14 bases agree with TRBD2. The clonotype was recovered from a woman under 40 in good health and CMV-seropositive. The CDR3 reads CASSRTSGGLPEETQYF. DNA of the CDR3: TGTGCCAGCAGCCGGACTAGCGGGGGGCTGCCTGAAGAGACCCAGTACTTC.